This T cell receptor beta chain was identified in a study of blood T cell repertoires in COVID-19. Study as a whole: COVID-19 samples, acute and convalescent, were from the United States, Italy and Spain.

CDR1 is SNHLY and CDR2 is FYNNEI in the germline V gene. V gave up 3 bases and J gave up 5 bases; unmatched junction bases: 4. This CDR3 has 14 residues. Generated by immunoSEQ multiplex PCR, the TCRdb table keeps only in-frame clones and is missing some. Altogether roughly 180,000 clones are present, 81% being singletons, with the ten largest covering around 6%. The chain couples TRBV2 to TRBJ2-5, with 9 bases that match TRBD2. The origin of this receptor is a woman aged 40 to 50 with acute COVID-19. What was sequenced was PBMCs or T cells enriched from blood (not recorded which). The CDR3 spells CASSDAGGLETQYF. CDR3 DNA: TGTGCCAGCAGTGATGCGGGAGGGCTGGAGACCCAGTACTTC. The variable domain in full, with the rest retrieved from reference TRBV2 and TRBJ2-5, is EPEVTQTPSHQVTQMGQEVILRCVPISNHLYFYWYRQILGQKVEFLVSFYNNEISEKSEIFDDQFSVERPDGSNFTLKIRSTKLEDSAMYFCASSDAGGLETQYFGPGTRLLVL.